The rows below give T cell receptor beta chains drawn from one sample of a study of T-cell reconstitution after alpha-beta-depleted transplantation in children. Using its own MiXCR run on the PCR reads, TCRdb lists one record per CDR3 protein. The table shows fewer than 700,000 distinct CDR3 sequences, with 10% to 15% occurring only once. The input for sequencing was PBMCs, mostly from graft donor cells, taken 360 days after TCRalphabeta/CD19-depleted stem cell transplant. These receptors originate from a male patient between 5 and 17 years old who had a stem cell transplant for acute myeloid leukemia, so the T cells may come from the graft donor. Each CDR3 is given with its conserved first and last residue. Fields, in order: J gene, V gene, clone size, D gene, CDR3 protein, CDR3 DNA. D genes are given only for firm matches. Rows may omit the clone size; those that give it use once, few, many or a size class.

>TRBJ2-6|TRBV24-1|few|NA
CATSDPRQAPLGANVLTF
TGTGCCACCAGTGACCCGAGACAGGCCCCTCTGGGGGCCAACGTCCTGACTTTC
>TRBJ2-1|TRBV28|few|NA
CASSTGGGNEQFF
TGTGCCAGCAGTACTGGGGGTGGGAATGAGCAGTTCTTC
>TRBJ2-7|TRBV28|NA|NA
CATYETEQYF
TGTGCCACATACGAAACAGAGCAGTACTTC
>TRBJ1-1|TRBV10-3|few|NA
CAISESNIDDRWTEAFF
TGTGCCATCAGTGAATCGAACATAGATGACAGGTGGACTGAAGCTTTCTTT
>TRBJ2-1|TRBV19|few|NA
CASGREDSYNEQFF
TGTGCCAGTGGTAGGGAAGACTCCTACAATGAGCAGTTCTTC
>TRBJ2-7|TRBV7-2|many|NA
CASQGLLSSYEQYF
TGTGCCTCCCAGGGGCTGCTATCCTCCTACGAGCAGTACTTC
>TRBJ2-6|TRBV20-1|many|NA
CSARDRGSGANVLTF
TGCAGTGCTAGAGATAGGGGTTCTGGGGCCAACGTCCTGACTTTC
>TRBJ2-7|TRBV28|few|TRBD2
CASSPSSGIYEQYF
TGTGCCAGCAGTCCGTCTAGCGGGATCTACGAGCAGTACTTC
>TRBJ2-7|TRBV2|few|TRBD1
CASSPRTGPFEQYF
TGTGCCAGCAGCCCTAGGACAGGTCCGTTCGAGCAGTACTTC
>TRBJ2-1|TRBV28|NA|TRBD2
CASSWTSGSNYNEQFF
TGTGCCAGCAGTTGGACTAGCGGGTCGAACTACAATGAGCAGTTCTTC
>TRBJ2-4|TRBV10-3|NA|NA
CAIRQGPAKNIQYF
TGTGCCATCAGACAGGGACCAGCCAAAAACATTCAGTACTTC
>TRBJ2-1|TRBV25-1|NA|TRBD2
CASRNSGSLYNEQFF
TGTGCCAGCAGGAATAGCGGGAGTCTCTACAATGAGCAGTTCTTC
>TRBJ2-7|TRBV18|NA|NA
CASSRLKKGPYEQYF
TGTGCCAGCTCACGGTTGAAGAAGGGACCCTACGAGCAGTACTTC
>TRBJ2-7|TRBV20-1|few|TRBD2
CSAARLAGGLEQYF
TGCAGTGCCGCCCGGCTAGCGGGAGGACTCGAGCAGTACTTC
>TRBJ2-2|TRBV30|NA|NA
CAWSVLGNTGELFF
TGTGCCTGGAGTGTACTGGGGAACACCGGGGAGCTGTTTTTT
>TRBJ1-2|TRBV6-5|many|NA
CASSRSRDYGYTF
TGTGCCAGCAGTCGTTCACGGGACTATGGCTACACCTTC
>TRBJ2-1|TRBV20-1|few|TRBD2
CSARDPLRREGQDEQFF
TGCAGTGCTAGAGATCCCCTTAGGCGGGAGGGCCAGGATGAGCAGTTCTTC
>TRBJ1-2|TRBV28|NA|TRBD1
CASSPGDRYSNYGYTF
TGTGCCAGCAGCCCTGGGGACAGGTACTCTAACTATGGCTACACCTTC
>TRBJ1-3|TRBV12-3/TRBV12-4|few|NA
CASSLGREPIYF
TGTGCCAGCAGTTTAGGACGGGAGCCCATATATTTT
>TRBJ1-4|TRBV12-3/TRBV12-4|many|NA
CASSLRAGSEKLFF
TGTGCCAGCAGTCTCCGCGCAGGCTCTGAAAAACTGTTTTTT
>TRBJ2-7|TRBV20-1|NA|NA
CSARGVRDLDEQYF
TGCAGTGCTAGAGGGGTGAGGGATCTCGACGAGCAGTACTTC
>TRBJ2-7|TRBV7-6|NA|NA
CASSPWVSRSSYEQYF
TGTGCCAGCAGCCCGTGGGTTAGCCGCTCCTCCTACGAGCAGTACTTC
>TRBJ2-7|TRBV11-2|NA|TRBD2
CASSLDTGLADSYEQYF
TGTGCCAGCAGCTTAGATACCGGACTAGCGGACTCCTACGAGCAGTACTTC
>TRBJ2-1|TRBV28|NA|TRBD2
CASSFPLPGLAGRGVHEQFF
TGTGCCAGCAGTTTTCCCCTCCCGGGACTAGCGGGAAGGGGGGTCCATGAGCAGTTCTTC
>TRBJ2-2|TRBV6-5|few|NA
CASSYHANTGELFF
TGTGCCAGCAGTTATCATGCGAACACCGGGGAGCTGTTTTTT
>TRBJ2-7|TRBV6-5|NA|NA
CASSYLGARELSYEQYF
TGTGCCAGCAGTTACTTGGGAGCGCGAGAACTCTCCTACGAGCAGTACTTC
>TRBJ2-3|TRBV3-1|many|NA
CASSRGSSDTQYF
TGTGCCAGCAGCCGGGGGTCCTCCGATACGCAGTATTTT
>TRBJ2-2|TRBV29-1|NA|NA
CSGSGLNTGELFF
TGCAGCGGATCCGGGCTAAACACCGGGGAGCTGTTTTTT
>TRBJ2-2|TRBV6-1|many|TRBD2
CASSTGTRGTGELFF
TGTGCCAGCAGTACCGGGACTAGGGGTACCGGGGAGCTGTTTTTT
>TRBJ2-1|TRBV4-1|few|TRBD2
CASSQVITLRLAGMGSRNEQFF
TGCGCCAGCAGCCAAGTAATAACCTTGAGACTAGCGGGGATGGGGTCTCGAAATGAGCAGTTCTTC
>TRBJ2-4|TRBV4-2|NA|NA
CASSLNQAGTIQYF
TGTGCCAGCAGCCTTAATCAGGCGGGGACCATTCAGTACTTC
>TRBJ2-7|TRBV15|NA|TRBD1
CATSSPGTGHEQYF
TGTGCCACCAGCTCGCCAGGGACAGGGCACGAGCAGTACTTC
>TRBJ2-5|TRBV7-8|few|TRBD1
CASSLGSPLTGESETQYF
TGTGCCAGCAGCTTAGGGTCGCCCCTGACAGGGGAGTCGGAGACCCAGTACTTC
>TRBJ1-1|TRBV29-1|few|NA
CSVETGQNTEAFF
TGCAGCGTTGAAACGGGGCAGAACACTGAAGCTTTCTTT
>TRBJ2-3|TRBV4-3|few|NA
CASSQAQRAETGWGTDTQYF
TGCGCCAGCAGCCAAGCTCAGCGGGCTGAGACAGGGTGGGGCACAGATACGCAGTATTTT
>TRBJ2-1|TRBV10-3|many|TRBD2
CAISELTSGRVNEQFF
TGTGCCATCAGTGAGTTGACTAGCGGGAGAGTGAATGAGCAGTTCTTC
>TRBJ2-5|TRBV15|many|NA
CATSRRGTGQETQYF
TGTGCCACCAGCAGGAGGGGCACTGGACAAGAGACCCAGTACTTC
>TRBJ2-7|TRBV20-1|many|NA
CSALPGDISYEQYF
TGCAGTGCTCTCCCGGGGGATATCTCCTACGAGCAGTACTTC
>TRBJ2-7|TRBV24-1|many|NA
CATSDSTDRNEQYF
TGTGCCACCAGTGATTCCACCGACAGAAACGAGCAGTACTTC
>TRBJ2-7|TRBV5-1|many|NA
CASSPGGVSYEQYF
TGCGCCAGCAGCCCCGGAGGCGTCTCCTACGAGCAGTACTTC
>TRBJ1-6|TRBV28|NA|NA
CASSRDPLGWAPLHF
TGTGCCAGCAGCCGGGATCCCCTCGGTTGGGCACCCCTCCACTTT
>TRBJ2-7|TRBV4-2|few|NA
CASSRQGGVNYEQYF
TGTGCCAGCAGCCGCCAGGGGGGAGTTAACTACGAGCAGTACTTC
>TRBJ2-2|TRBV2|NA|NA
CASTPPLGLNTGELFF
TGTGCCAGCACTCCGCCACTGGGACTGAACACCGGGGAGCTGTTTTTT
>TRBJ2-7|TRBV7-2|NA|TRBD2
CASSLGSGIREQYF
TGTGCCAGCAGCTTAGGAAGCGGGATTCGCGAGCAGTACTTC
>TRBJ2-7|TRBV12-3/TRBV12-4|few|NA
CASSETITYEQYF
TGTGCCAGCAGTGAGACAATTACCTACGAGCAGTACTTC
>TRBJ2-7|TRBV12-3/TRBV12-4|NA|TRBD2
CASSFTAGGRVYEQYF
TGTGCCAGCAGTTTCACAGCTGGCGGGAGGGTCTACGAGCAGTACTTC
>TRBJ2-7|TRBV6-2/TRBV6-3|NA|NA
CASSALGTNYEQYF
TGTGCCAGCAGTGCTCTTGGCACGAACTACGAGCAGTACTTC
>TRBJ2-1|TRBV20-1|NA|NA
CSARTGTDEQFF
TGCAGTGCTAGAACAGGGACCGATGAGCAGTTCTTC
>TRBJ2-7|TRBV7-2|NA|NA
CASSPTGTGPYEQYF
TGTGCCAGCAGCCCGACCGGGACTGGGCCCTACGAGCAGTACTTC
>TRBJ2-7|TRBV7-9|NA|NA
CASSPLGGGDEQYF
TGTGCCAGCAGCCCCCTAGGGGGGGGCGACGAGCAGTACTTC
>TRBJ1-6|TRBV15|NA|NA
CATSSSQDGNSPLHF
TGTGCCACCAGCAGCTCCCAGGATGGAAATTCACCCCTCCACTTT
>TRBJ2-5|TRBV6-4|many|TRBD2
CASSDSPSGRYQETQYF
TGTGCCAGCAGTGACTCCCCTAGCGGGAGGTATCAAGAGACCCAGTACTTC
>TRBJ2-1|TRBV3-1|few|NA
CASSQGGQRRGNEQFF
TGTGCCAGCAGCCAAGGAGGGCAGCGACGGGGGAATGAGCAGTTCTTC
>TRBJ2-3|TRBV29-1|NA|TRBD1
CSVGVGGVGTDTQYF
TGCAGCGTTGGAGTAGGGGGCGTCGGCACAGATACGCAGTATTTT